The T cell receptor beta chain under discussion was sequenced for a study of cytomegalovirus exposure and HLA in healthy donors. Primers included in the PCR were 60 Vbeta and 13 Jbeta primers. Method: immunoSEQ multiplex PCR; TCRdb's copy keeps in-frame clones and lacks some. The table lists around 100,000 clones, over 65% of them singletons. As regards this clone: Its antigen is not known.

Trimming at V came to 3 bases and at J to 4 bases, leaving 4 bases not matched to a gene. Germline lookup yields CDR1 SGDLS and CDR2 YYNGEE. The CDR3 is 15 residues long. Notes on the study in general: The authors listed approximately 150 TCR beta chains as cytomegalovirus-associated.

Sequencing was done on a sample of PBMCs. The chain couples TRBV9 to TRBJ1-6, with 7 bases that match TRBD1. This TCR derives from a man in his thirties or forties in good health and CMV-seronegative. CDR3 nucleotide sequence: TGTGCCAGCAGCGGCCGGGACAGTTATAATTCACCCCTCCACTTT. As protein: CASSGRDSYNSPLHF.